This TCR beta chain was recovered during a study of blood T cell repertoires in COVID-19. V lost 6 bases, J lost 1 base, and 24 bases lay in between. Looked up from germline, CDR1 is SNHLY and CDR2 is FYNNEI. This CDR3 contains 18 residues. Participants' own reports of clinical history determined their cohort assignment. Original processing methods: Amplification with reference gene primers provided the estimates of nucleated cell counts. Here immunoSEQ multiplex PCR was the method, and the copy in TCRdb shows in-frame clones only, minus some. V, J and clone size are those of that table, while D and trimming were read from the DNA. This sample has about 160,000 clones, with approximately 87% found just once.

This chain joins TRBV2 and TRBJ1-1; D might be TRBD1 (6 bases). This TCR was recovered from a woman between 45 and 65 years old who had recovered from COVID-19. Sequencing was carried out using PBMCs or T cells enriched from blood (not recorded which). The CDR3: CASRDNRHGGRGNTEAFF. CDR3 DNA sequence: TGTGCCAGCAGAGACAACCGCCACGGGGGGCGCGGGAACACTGAAGCTTTCTTT.